These T cell receptor beta chains were read from a single sample in a study. Via MiXCR, TCRdb re-called the reads, giving one row per CDR3 protein. The profile shows about 4,900 distinct CDR3 sequences, roughly 8.4% of them singletons. Sequenced: CD4+ T cells from synovial fluid. Receptor source: a human donor with rheumatoid arthritis. The CDR3 runs from the conserved cysteine through the conserved F or W. Each record gives: D gene, clone size, J gene, V gene, CDR3 protein, CDR3 DNA. A D gene is named only where the DNA matches it firmly. Only part of the rows carry a size: once, few, many, or a class if the clone is expanded.

TRBD1 many TRBJ1-2 TRBV7-9 CASSRTGFSYGYTF TGTGCCAGCAGCCGGACAGGGTTTTCCTATGGCTACACCTTC
TRBD2 medium-sized TRBJ2-1 TRBV20-1 CSACRLAGGFNEQFF TGCAGTGCTTGCCGACTAGCGGGAGGTTTTAATGAGCAGTTCTTC
TRBD2 many TRBJ2-1 TRBV6-1 CASSESGLAGNNEQFF TGTGCCAGCAGTGAATCCGGACTAGCGGGTAACAATGAGCAGTTCTTC
TRBD2 large TRBJ2-7 TRBV25-1 CASSERSGREKYEQYF TGTGCCAGCAGTGAACGGTCGGGGAGGGAGAAGTACGAGCAGTACTTC
. medium-sized TRBJ2-5 TRBV20-1 CSASGNPGGQETQYF TGCAGTGCATCAGGGAATCCCGGGGGACAAGAGACCCAGTACTTC
. . TRBJ2-3 TRBV20-1 CSARDIDRLEEDTQYF TGCAGTGCTAGAGATATAGATCGGCTCGAGGAGGATACGCAGTATTTT
. medium-sized TRBJ1-2 TRBV3-1 CASSQFEGYAGYTF TGTGCCAGCAGCCAGTTCGAGGGTTATGCTGGCTACACCTTC
. medium-sized TRBJ1-4 TRBV11-2 CASSRGSEKLFF TGTGCCAGCAGCCGGGGGAGTGAAAAACTGTTTTTT
. medium-sized TRBJ1-1 TRBV19 CASTLERTEAFF TGTGCCAGTACCCTGGAACGCACTGAAGCTTTCTTT
. many TRBJ2-2 TRBV19 CASSVGPGGELFF TGTGCCAGTAGTGTAGGCCCCGGCGGGGAGCTGTTTTTT
. large TRBJ1-2 TRBV3-1 CASSQERAGYTF TGTGCCAGCAGCCAAGAGAGGGCGGGCTACACCTTC
. many TRBJ2-1 TRBV7-8 CASTITGFYNEQFF TGTGCCAGCACCATTACAGGGTTTTACAATGAGCAGTTCTTC
TRBD2 medium-sized TRBJ2-1 TRBV6-1 CASSGLAGYNEQFF TGTGCCAGCAGTGGACTAGCGGGATACAATGAGCAGTTCTTC
. medium-sized TRBJ2-7 TRBV2 CASSGQGGAGHEQYF TGTGCCAGCAGTGGTCAAGGCGGGGCCGGGCACGAGCAGTACTTC
. medium-sized TRBJ2-7 TRBV5-1 CASSFGDTDDEQYF TGCGCCAGCAGCTTTGGAGACACCGACGACGAGCAGTACTTC
. . TRBJ1-1 TRBV18 CASSLHERTEAFF TGTGCCAGCTCACTTCACGAACGGACTGAAGCTTTCTTT
TRBD2 many TRBJ2-7 TRBV28 CASSPLAGLSREQYF TGTGCCAGCAGCCCTTTAGCGGGGCTGAGCAGGGAGCAGTACTTC
TRBD2 medium-sized TRBJ2-5 TRBV5-1 CASSLGTSGKETQYF TGCGCCAGCAGCTTGGGGACTAGCGGGAAAGAGACCCAGTACTTC
. medium-sized TRBJ2-4 TRBV28 CASSLAGERNIQYF TGTGCCAGCAGTTTAGCCGGGGAGAGAAACATTCAGTACTTC
. many TRBJ2-1 TRBV7-2 CASSLASGVYNEQFF TGTGCCAGCAGCTTAGCGTCGGGGGTCTACAATGAGCAGTTCTTC
. many TRBJ2-1 TRBV14 CASSDGQSSYNEQFF TGTGCCAGCAGCGATGGACAGAGCTCCTACAATGAGCAGTTCTTC
. many TRBJ2-7 TRBV11-2 CASSLEGWVVYEQYF TGTGCCAGCAGCTTAGAGGGGTGGGTCGTGTACGAGCAGTACTTC
. medium-sized TRBJ1-1 TRBV6-1 CASSELGRAGAFF TGTGCCAGCAGTGAACTCGGCAGGGCGGGCGCTTTCTTT
. medium-sized TRBJ1-3 TRBV7-3 CASSPDPSATGNTIYF TGTGCCAGCAGCCCGGACCCCTCCGCGACTGGAAACACCATATATTTT
TRBD1 many TRBJ2-7 TRBV28 CASSKLQGDRAYEQYF TGTGCCAGCAGTAAGCTTCAGGGCGACAGGGCCTACGAGCAGTACTTC
TRBD2 many TRBJ2-1 TRBV18 CASSPFSLAGNNEQFF TGTGCCAGCTCACCATTTAGCCTAGCGGGAAACAATGAGCAGTTCTTC
. . TRBJ2-6 TRBV12-3/TRBV12-4 CASSKGPLGANVLTF TGTGCCAGCAGCAAGGGTCCCTTGGGGGCCAACGTCCTGACTTTC
. medium-sized TRBJ1-5 TRBV2 CASMRDGNQPQHF TGTGCCAGCATGCGGGACGGCAATCAGCCCCAGCATTTT
TRBD1 medium-sized TRBJ1-1 TRBV20-1 CSASRQGLSNTEAFF TGCAGTGCTAGTCGACAGGGACTCTCGAACACTGAAGCTTTCTTT
TRBD1 medium-sized TRBJ1-5 TRBV24-1 CATSDATGTGLNSNQPQHF TGTGCCACCAGTGATGCAACCGGGACAGGGTTGAATAGCAATCAGCCCCAGCATTTT
. . TRBJ2-7 TRBV12-5 CASGLVPSGSYEQYF TGTGCTAGTGGTTTGGTACCCAGCGGCTCCTACGAGCAGTACTTC
TRBD1 many TRBJ1-5 TRBV12-3/TRBV12-4 CASSQGTGGVDSNQPQHF TGTGCCAGCAGTCAAGGGACAGGGGGAGTTGATAGCAATCAGCCCCAGCATTTT
. once TRBJ2-5 TRBV24-1 CAISGTFQETQYF TGTGCCATCAGTGGGACATTCCAAGAGACCCAGTACTTC
. medium-sized TRBJ1-1 TRBV29-1 CSVGGAELMNTEAFF TGCAGCGTTGGGGGGGCAGAACTGATGAACACTGAAGCTTTCTTT
. many TRBJ2-7 TRBV7-6 CASSRRTDLSYEQYF TGTGCCAGCAGCCGGCGGACAGACCTCTCCTACGAGCAGTACTTC
TRBD2 many TRBJ2-1 TRBV10-1 CASSEIGLARNEQFF TGCGCCAGCAGTGAAATCGGACTAGCGCGGAATGAGCAGTTCTTC
. . TRBJ2-3 TRBV7-2 CASSSLLLDTQYF TGTGCCAGCAGCTCTCTGCTCTTAGATACGCAGTATTTT
TRBD1 few TRBJ2-3 TRBV18 CASSPGTATDTQYF TGTGCCAGCTCACCGGGGACAGCCACAGATACGCAGTATTTT
. . TRBJ1-2 TRBV11-3 CASSAVNYGYTF TGTGCCAGCAGCGCCGTTAACTATGGCTACACCTTC
TRBD2 many TRBJ2-1 TRBV15 CATSRTYRTSGSNEQFF TGTGCCACCAGCAGAACCTACAGGACTAGCGGTAGTAATGAGCAGTTCTTC
TRBD1 . TRBJ2-3 TRBV6-5 CASSSIYRDSIDTQYF TGTGCCAGCAGTTCCATTTACAGGGACAGCATAGATACGCAGTATTTT
. . TRBJ2-1 TRBV7-3 CASSLGGGPSEQFF TGTGCCAGCAGCTTAGGGGGTGGGCCCAGCGAGCAGTTCTTC
TRBD1 few TRBJ2-5 TRBV5-1 CASSFTGVQETQYF TGCGCCAGCAGCTTTACAGGGGTCCAAGAGACCCAGTACTTC
TRBD2 many TRBJ2-1 TRBV20-1 CSASTSGRSSYNEQFF TGCAGTGCTAGTACTAGCGGGAGAAGCTCCTACAATGAGCAGTTCTTC
TRBD2 medium-sized TRBJ2-1 TRBV3-1 CASSQLGLAPSSYNEQFF TGTGCCAGCAGCCAGCTCGGACTAGCACCAAGCTCCTACAATGAGCAGTTCTTC
. medium-sized TRBJ1-1 TRBV5-1 CASSLDPEAVRTEAFF TGCGCCAGCAGCTTGGACCCCGAGGCGGTGAGAACTGAAGCTTTCTTT
. many TRBJ1-2 TRBV6-5 CASGRWNYGYTF TGTGCCAGCGGACGGTGGAACTATGGCTACACCTTC
TRBD2 many TRBJ2-1 TRBV5-1 CASSPLSGRAGNEQFF TGCGCCAGCAGCCCCCTTAGCGGGAGGGCAGGGAATGAGCAGTTCTTC
. many TRBJ2-5 TRBV20-1 CSAHQSGETQYF TGCAGTGCCCATCAGTCGGGGGAGACCCAGTACTTC
TRBD1 many TRBJ2-3 TRBV25-1 CASSHWTGGRTDTQYF TGTGCCAGCAGTCACTGGACAGGGGGCCGCACAGATACGCAGTATTTT
TRBD1 medium-sized TRBJ1-4 TRBV18 CASSPDRDGPKLFF TGTGCCAGCTCACCGGACAGGGATGGGCCAAAACTGTTTTTT
TRBD2 medium-sized TRBJ2-1 TRBV5-1 CASSLAGSGRANEQFF TGCGCCAGCAGCTTGGCGGGTAGCGGGAGAGCGAATGAGCAGTTCTTC
. medium-sized TRBJ2-3 TRBV29-1 CSVEDHTTDTQYF TGCAGCGTTGAAGATCACACCACAGATACGCAGTATTTT
TRBD1 few TRBJ2-7 TRBV19 CASRSGTGYSYEQYF TGTGCCAGTAGGTCCGGGACAGGATACTCCTACGAGCAGTACTTC